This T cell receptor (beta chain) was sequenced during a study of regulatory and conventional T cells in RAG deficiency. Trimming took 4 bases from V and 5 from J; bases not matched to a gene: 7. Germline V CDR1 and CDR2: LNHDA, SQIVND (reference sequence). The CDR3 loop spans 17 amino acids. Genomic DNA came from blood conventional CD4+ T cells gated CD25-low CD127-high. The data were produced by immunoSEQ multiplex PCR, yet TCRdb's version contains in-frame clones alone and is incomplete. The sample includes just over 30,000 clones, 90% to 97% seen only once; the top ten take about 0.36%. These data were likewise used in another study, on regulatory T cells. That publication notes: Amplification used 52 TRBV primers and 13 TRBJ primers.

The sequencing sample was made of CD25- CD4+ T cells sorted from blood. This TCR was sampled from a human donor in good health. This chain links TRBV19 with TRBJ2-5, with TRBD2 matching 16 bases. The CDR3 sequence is CASSKKGLAGGVETQYF. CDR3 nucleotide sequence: TGTGCCAGTAGTAAAAAGGGACTAGCGGGAGGGGTGGAGACCCAGTACTTC.